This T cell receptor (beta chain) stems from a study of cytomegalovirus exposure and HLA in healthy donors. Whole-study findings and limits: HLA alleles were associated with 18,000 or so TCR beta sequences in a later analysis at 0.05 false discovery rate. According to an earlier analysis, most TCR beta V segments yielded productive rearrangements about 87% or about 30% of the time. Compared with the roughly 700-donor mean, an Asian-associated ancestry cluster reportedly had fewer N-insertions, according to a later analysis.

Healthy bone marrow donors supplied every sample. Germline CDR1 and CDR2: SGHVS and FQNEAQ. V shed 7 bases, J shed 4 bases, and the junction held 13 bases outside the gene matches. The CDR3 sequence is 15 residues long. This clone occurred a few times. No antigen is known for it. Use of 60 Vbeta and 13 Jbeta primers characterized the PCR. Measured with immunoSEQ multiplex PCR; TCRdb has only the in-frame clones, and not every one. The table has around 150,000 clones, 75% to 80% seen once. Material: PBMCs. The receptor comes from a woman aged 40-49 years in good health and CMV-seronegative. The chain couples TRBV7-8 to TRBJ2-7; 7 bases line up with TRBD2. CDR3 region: CASTPGEGPDYEQYF. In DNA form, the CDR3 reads TGTGCCAGCACCCCGGGGGAGGGGCCAGATTACGAGCAGTACTTC. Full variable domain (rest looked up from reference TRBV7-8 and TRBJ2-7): GAGVSQSPRYKVAKRGQDVALRCDPISGHVSLFWYQQALGQGPEFLTYFQNEAQLDKSGLPSDRFFAERPEGSVSTLKIQRTQQEDSAVYLCASTPGEGPDYEQYFGPGTRLTVT.